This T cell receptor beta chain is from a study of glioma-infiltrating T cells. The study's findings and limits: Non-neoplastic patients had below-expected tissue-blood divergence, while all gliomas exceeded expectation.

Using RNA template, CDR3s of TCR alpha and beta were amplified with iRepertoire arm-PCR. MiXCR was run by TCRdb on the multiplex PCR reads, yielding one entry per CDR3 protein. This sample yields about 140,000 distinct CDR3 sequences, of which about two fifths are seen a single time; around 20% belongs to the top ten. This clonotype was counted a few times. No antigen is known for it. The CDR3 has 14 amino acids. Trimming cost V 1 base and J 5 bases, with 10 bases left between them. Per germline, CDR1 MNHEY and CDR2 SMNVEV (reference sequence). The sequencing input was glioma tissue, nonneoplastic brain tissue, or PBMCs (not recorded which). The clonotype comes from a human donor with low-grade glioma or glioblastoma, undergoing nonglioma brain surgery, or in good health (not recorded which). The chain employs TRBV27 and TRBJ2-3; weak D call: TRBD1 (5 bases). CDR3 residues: CASSLFQGKDTQYF. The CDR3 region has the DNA TGTGCCAGCAGTTTATTCCAGGGTAAAGATACGCAGTATTTT.